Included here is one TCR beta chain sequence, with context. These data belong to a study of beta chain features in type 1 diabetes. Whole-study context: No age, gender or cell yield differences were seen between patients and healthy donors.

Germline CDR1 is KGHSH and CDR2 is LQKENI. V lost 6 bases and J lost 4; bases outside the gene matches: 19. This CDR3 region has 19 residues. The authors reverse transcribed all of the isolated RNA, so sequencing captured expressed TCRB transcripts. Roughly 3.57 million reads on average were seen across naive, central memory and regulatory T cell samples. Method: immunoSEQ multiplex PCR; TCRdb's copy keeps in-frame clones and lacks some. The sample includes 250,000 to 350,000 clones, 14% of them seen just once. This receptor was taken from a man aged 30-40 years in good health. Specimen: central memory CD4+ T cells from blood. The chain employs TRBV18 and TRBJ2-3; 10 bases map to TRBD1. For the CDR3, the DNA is TGTGCCAGCTCTCCAAGAGGGACAGGGGCAACTAGCGGCGCAGATACGCAGTATTTT. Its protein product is CASSPRGTGATSGADTQYF. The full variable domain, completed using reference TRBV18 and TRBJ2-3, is NAGVMQNPRHLVRRRGQEARLRCSPMKGHSHVYWYRQLPEEGLKFMVYLQKENIIDESGMPKERFSAEFPKEGPSILRIQQVVRGDSAAYFCASSPRGTGATSGADTQYFGPGTRLTVL.